This T cell receptor (beta chain) appears in the sequencing data of a study of cytomegalovirus exposure and HLA in healthy donors. For the study at large: From HLA-typed donors, an early data release held about 85 million unique TCRs.

The PCR employed 60 Vbeta primers together with 13 Jbeta primers. Data came from immunoSEQ multiplex PCR; TCRdb stores just in-frame clones and leaves some out. The table lists about 240,000 clones, approximately 82% of them singletons. Germline-derived CDR1 and CDR2 are SGHRS and YFSETQ. V lost 4 bases and J lost 3, with 16 bases in between. This CDR3 is 15 amino acids long. Notes on this clone: Its antigen is unknown.

Whole-study findings and limits: Researchers left out some V segments, among them TRBV6-2 and TRBV6-3, as indistinguishable.

Sequencing was done on a sample of PBMCs. The TCR originated in a woman in her sixties or seventies in good health and CMV-seropositive. V gene TRBV5-1 combines with J gene TRBJ1-1; D gene ambiguous. The CDR3 nucleotides are TGCGCCAGCAGCCTCGCCGACTTGAGGCACACTGAAGCTTTCTTT. As protein: CASSLADLRHTEAFF.